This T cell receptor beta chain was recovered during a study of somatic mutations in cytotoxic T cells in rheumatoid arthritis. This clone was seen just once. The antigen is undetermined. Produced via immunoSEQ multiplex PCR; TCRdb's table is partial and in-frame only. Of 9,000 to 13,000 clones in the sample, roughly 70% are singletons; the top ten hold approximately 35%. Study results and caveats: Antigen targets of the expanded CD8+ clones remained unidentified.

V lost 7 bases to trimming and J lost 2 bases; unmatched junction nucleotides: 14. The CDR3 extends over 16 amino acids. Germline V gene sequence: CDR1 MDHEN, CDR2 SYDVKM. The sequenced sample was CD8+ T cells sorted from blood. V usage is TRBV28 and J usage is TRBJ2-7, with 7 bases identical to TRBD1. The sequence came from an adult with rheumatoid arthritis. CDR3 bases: TGTGCCAGCAACCAACCGGGACAGCAGCCTACCTACGAGCAGTACTTC. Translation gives CASNQPGQQPTYEQYF.